A selection of T cell receptor beta chains follows, all from one sample in a study of shared clonotypes between healthy human individuals. This table comes from immunoSEQ multiplex PCR, and its TCRdb copy is limited to in-frame clones, with some not included. The table records roughly 500,000 clones, 95% to 97% of them present only once. Sample: naive CD4+ T cells sorted from blood. The receptor set was obtained from a woman aged 25 to 45 in good health. Each CDR3 is given with its conserved first and last residue. D genes are given only for firm matches. Clone size, where shown, is once, few, many, or a class for clones that have expanded.

J gene | V gene | clone size | D gene | CDR3 length | CDR3 DNA | CDR3 protein
TRBJ2-7 | TRBV4-1 | . | . | 17 | TGCGCCAGCAGCCAAGAGGAATCCGCGGGCCTTTCGGGGGAGCAGTACTTC | CASSQEESAGLSGEQYF
TRBJ2-2 | TRBV28 | . | TRBD2 | 16 | TGTGCCAGCAGTTTATGGGGACTAGCGGTGACCGGGGAGCTGTTTTTT | CASSLWGLAVTGELFF
TRBJ1-2 | TRBV4-1 | . | . | 16 | TGCGCCAGCAGCCAAGGCATCGGGACGAGTAACTATGGCTACACCTTC | CASSQGIGTSNYGYTF
TRBJ2-3 | TRBV28 | . | . | 15 | TGTGCCAGCACCCCCGGGGGCAGGGTTGTTGATACGCAGTATTTT | CASTPGGRVVDTQYF
TRBJ1-1 | TRBV11-2 | once | . | 13 | TGTGCCAGCAGCCCAGGGGATGGGAGGCCGGCTTTCTTT | CASSPGDGRPAFF
TRBJ1-2 | TRBV6-5 | . | . | 15 | TGTGCCAGCAGTAACCGACAGGATGCTAACTATGGCTACACCTTC | CASSNRQDANYGYTF
TRBJ1-1 | TRBV18 | . | . | 17 | TGTGCCAGCTCCCAGGGAGTAACAGGGCCGGGGGGCACTGAAGCTTTCTTT | CASSQGVTGPGGTEAFF
TRBJ1-2 | TRBV4-1 | . | TRBD1 | 18 | TGCGCCAGCAGCCAAGGGGCCTATACAGGGGGCCGCTTCTATGGCTACACCTTC | CASSQGAYTGGRFYGYTF
TRBJ1-6 | TRBV30 | . | . | 13 | TGTGCCTGGATGGGGCAGAGGAATTCACCCCTCCACTTT | CAWMGQRNSPLHF
TRBJ2-7 | TRBV29-1 | . | TRBD1 | 15 | TGCAGCGTCACCAAAGCAGGACAGGGTCAGTTCGGTCAATACTTC | CSVTKAGQGQFGQYF
TRBJ2-7 | TRBV15 | . | . | 15 | TGTGCCACCAGCAGAGTGGGGACCCCCTCCTACGAGCAGTACTTC | CATSRVGTPSYEQYF
TRBJ2-7 | TRBV11-2 | . | . | 14 | TGTGCCAGCAGCTTCTTCTTCGTCTCCAACGAGCAGTACTTC | CASSFFFVSNEQYF
TRBJ2-1 | TRBV9 | . | . | 15 | TGTGCCAGCAACGAGAAAGCGACCTCCTACAATGAGCAGTTCTTC | CASNEKATSYNEQFF
TRBJ2-1 | TRBV6-1 | . | TRBD2 | 16 | TGTGCCAGCAGTGAACTGGGGGACTACCTCTACAATGAGCAGTTCTTC | CASSELGDYLYNEQFF
TRBJ1-2 | TRBV4-1 | few | TRBD1 | 15 | TGCGCCAGCAGCCAGGGTTGGGACAGGACCTATGGCTACACCTTC | CASSQGWDRTYGYTF
TRBJ2-5 | TRBV6-7 | . | TRBD2 | 19 | TGTGCCAGCAGTCCGAATTTAGGACTAGCGCTCCTCCTTGAAGAGACCCAGTACTTC | CASSPNLGLALLLEETQYF
TRBJ2-1 | TRBV5-1 | . | . | 16 | TGCGCCAGCAGCTTGCGGATACACTCGGTCTACAATGAGCAGTTCTTC | CASSLRIHSVYNEQFF
TRBJ2-5 | TRBV10-3 | . | . | 13 | TGTGCCATCAGCGGGTCCTCCCAAGAGACCCAGTACTTC | CAISGSSQETQYF
TRBJ1-5 | TRBV4-2 | few | . | 17 | TGTGCCAGCAGCCAAGAGCAAAGCGCCTATAGCAATCAGCCCCAGCATTTT | CASSQEQSAYSNQPQHF
TRBJ2-3 | TRBV7-2 | . | . | 14 | TGTGCCAGCAGCTTAGTGGGGGTTATCGATACGCAGTATTTT | CASSLVGVIDTQYF
TRBJ1-2 | TRBV7-9 | . | . | 13 | TGTGCCAGCAGCGCGGGGACTGGTCGTGGCTACACCTTC | CASSAGTGRGYTF
TRBJ2-7 | TRBV6-1 | . | TRBD1 | 14 | TGTGCCAGCAGTACCGGGACAGGGGTGTTCGAGCAGTACTTC | CASSTGTGVFEQYF
TRBJ1-1 | TRBV5-6 | . | TRBD1 | 16 | TGTGCCAGCAGCTGGCGCCACAGGGGGCGCGGCACTGAAGCTTTCTTT | CASSWRHRGRGTEAFF
TRBJ1-4 | TRBV6-5 | once | TRBD1 | 15 | TGTGCCAGCAGTTACTCCCGACAGGGCGGGGAAAAACTGTTTTTT | CASSYSRQGGEKLFF
TRBJ2-3 | TRBV6-5 | . | . | 15 | TGTGCCAGCAGTTATGAGAGAGTACCCACAGATACGCAGTATTTT | CASSYERVPTDTQYF
TRBJ2-3 | TRBV27 | . | . | 15 | TGTGCCAGCAGTTCCGCGGGGAATTGGGCAGATACGCAGTATTTT | CASSSAGNWADTQYF
TRBJ2-1 | TRBV4-1 | . | . | 17 | TGCGCCAGCAGCCAAGATAAGGGCTCTTCCGCTCACAATGAGCAGTTCTTC | CASSQDKGSSAHNEQFF
TRBJ1-1 | TRBV4-1 | . | . | 16 | TGCGCCAGCAGCCAAGATGGCGCCGGGATTAACACTGAAGCTTTCTTT | CASSQDGAGINTEAFF
TRBJ1-5 | TRBV4-2 | . | . | 14 | TGTGCCAGCAGCCAAAGGGTCGGGGACCAGCCCCAGCATTTT | CASSQRVGDQPQHF
TRBJ2-7 | TRBV4-1 | once | TRBD2 | 17 | TGCGCCAGCAGCCAAGGACTAGCGGGAGCGGTCTCCTACGAGCAGTACTTC | CASSQGLAGAVSYEQYF
TRBJ1-3 | TRBV6-5 | . | TRBD1 | 15 | TGTGCCAGCAGTTGGTCCAGGGGGTCAAGAAACACCATATATTTT | CASSWSRGSRNTIYF
TRBJ2-1 | TRBV9 | . | . | 12 | TGTGCCAGCAGCGCTACTAGATTCGAGCAGTTCTTC | CASSATRFEQFF
TRBJ2-1 | TRBV9 | . | TRBD2 | 16 | TGTGCCAGCAGCCCCCGTCTAGCGGGGGTATACAATGAGCAGTTCTTC | CASSPRLAGVYNEQFF
TRBJ2-1 | TRBV28 | once | . | 13 | TGTGCCAGCAGTCCCGACAGGCGATATGAGCAGTTCTTC | CASSPDRRYEQFF
TRBJ2-7 | TRBV19 | . | TRBD1 | 14 | TGTGCCAGTAGTGTTCAGGGGGCGAGTCACGAGCAGTACTTC | CASSVQGASHEQYF
TRBJ2-3 | TRBV19 | . | TRBD1 | 14 | TGTGCCAGTAGTAGGGACAGGGGGCTGGATACGCAGTATTTT | CASSRDRGLDTQYF
TRBJ2-7 | TRBV7-9 | . | . | 15 | TGTGCCAGCAGCCTAGAGGGGGGAGGGATCTACGAGCAGTACTTC | CASSLEGGGIYEQYF
TRBJ2-4 | TRBV7-2 | . | . | 14 | TGTGCCAGCAGCTTAGTGTCAGGGCGCAACATTCAGTACTTC | CASSLVSGRNIQYF
TRBJ2-7 | TRBV29-1 | . | TRBD1 | 13 | TGCAGCGTTCCCGGACAGGGAGCCTACGAGCAGTACTTC | CSVPGQGAYEQYF
TRBJ1-1 | TRBV18 | . | . | 13 | TGTGCCAGCTCACCAGGGACGAACACTGAAGCTTTCTTT | CASSPGTNTEAFF
TRBJ2-5 | TRBV9 | . | TRBD1 | 14 | TGTGCCAGCAGCATGGACAGGGCTACCGAGACCCAGTACTTC | CASSMDRATETQYF
TRBJ2-1 | TRBV11-2 | . | TRBD1 | 12 | TGTGCCAGCCGGACAGGGGGCCTTGAGCAGTTCTTC | CASRTGGLEQFF
TRBJ1-5 | TRBV5-8 | . | . | 15 | TGTGCCAGCAGCTTGGGTACCAGTAGCAATCAGCCCCAGCATTTT | CASSLGTSSNQPQHF
TRBJ1-5 | TRBV6-6 | . | . | 15 | TGTGCCAGCACCGCTGAGGCAGGAGGACATCAGCCCCAGCATTTT | CASTAEAGGHQPQHF
TRBJ2-5 | TRBV6-1 | . | TRBD2 | 15 | TGTGCCAGCACCCATACCGGGACTATCCAAGAGACCCAGTACTTC | CASTHTGTIQETQYF
TRBJ2-1 | TRBV5-1 | once | TRBD1 | 15 | TGCGCCAGCAGATCCGGACAGGGGCCGGGGATGGGGCAGTTCTTC | CASRSGQGPGMGQFF
TRBJ1-2 | TRBV2 | . | TRBD1 | 14 | TGTGCCAGCAGTGGGCAGGGGGCTAACTATGGCTACACCTTC | CASSGQGANYGYTF
TRBJ1-5 | TRBV27 | . | . | 15 | TGTGCCAGCAGTTTGCCGACAGATAGCAATCAGCCCCAGCATTTT | CASSLPTDSNQPQHF
TRBJ2-7 | TRBV25-1 | . | . | 12 | TGTGCCAGCAGTGGAGGAGTTGGGGAGCAGTACTTC | CASSGGVGEQYF